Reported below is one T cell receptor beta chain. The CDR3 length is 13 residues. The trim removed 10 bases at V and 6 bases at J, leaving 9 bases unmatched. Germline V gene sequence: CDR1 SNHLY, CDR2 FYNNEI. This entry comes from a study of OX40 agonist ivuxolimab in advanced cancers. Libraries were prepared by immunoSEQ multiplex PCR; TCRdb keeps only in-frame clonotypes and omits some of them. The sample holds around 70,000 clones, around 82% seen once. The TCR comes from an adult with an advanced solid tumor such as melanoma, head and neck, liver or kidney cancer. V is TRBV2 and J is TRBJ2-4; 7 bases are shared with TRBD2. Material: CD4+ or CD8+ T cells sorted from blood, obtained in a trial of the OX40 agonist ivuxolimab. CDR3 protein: CATTPGTINIQYF. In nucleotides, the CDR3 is TGTGCCACCACACCCGGGACTATAAACATTCAGTACTTC. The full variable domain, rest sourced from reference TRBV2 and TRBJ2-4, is EPEVTQTPSHQVTQMGQEVILRCVPISNHLYFYWYRQILGQKVEFLVSFYNNEISEKSEIFDDQFSVERPDGSNFTLKIRSTKLEDSAMYFCATTPGTINIQYFGAGTRLSVL.